One sample yielded the 30 T cell receptor beta chains listed below, sequenced in a study of CD8 T cells in ankylosing spondylitis. One entry per CDR3 protein results from TCRdb running MiXCR on the 5' RACE reads. The sample lists around 250,000 distinct CDR3 sequences; 30% to 35% were seen once. Sequencing input: blood, either unsorted or a sorted T cell fraction (not recorded which). The source is a male donor with ankylosing spondylitis or in good health (not recorded which).

This sequence joins TRBV12-3 or TRBV12-4 and TRBJ2-7; D is unclear. V lost 2 bases and J lost 4, with 9 bases in between. The CDR3 length is 13 residues. The CDR3 loop reads CASSLLAEYEQYF. The CDR3 region has the DNA TGTGCCAGCAGTTTATTGGCAGAATACGAGCAGTACTTC.

V gene TRBV27 combines with J gene TRBJ1-1; D is perhaps TRBD1 (6 bases). Per the germline V gene, CDR1 is MNHEY and CDR2 is SMNVEV (reference sequence). The CDR3 totals 13 residues. Trimming stripped 5 bases from V and 11 bases from J, with 18 bases between. In DNA, the CDR3 is TGTGCCAGCAGTCCCAGGGGCGGCTTGAGGGCTTTCTTT. It specifies CASSPRGGLRAFF.

CDR3 residues: CASSPQDLRTEQYF. DNA for the CDR3: TGCGCCAGCAGCCCCCAGGACCTCCGGACCGAGCAGTACTTC. This chain connects TRBV5-1 to TRBJ2-7; D is unresolved. This CDR3 region has 14 residues. Trimming took off 4 bases at V and 6 bases at J, with 17 bases between the two ends. Germline CDR1 reads SGHRS; CDR2 reads YFSETQ. Together with reference TRBV5-1 and TRBJ2-7, the CDR3 gives the full variable domain: KAGVTQTPRYLIKTRGQQVTLSCSPISGHRSVSWYQQTPGQGLQFLFEYFSETQRNKGNFPGRFSGRQFSNSRSEMNVSTLELGDSALYLCASSPQDLRTEQYFGPGTRLTVT.

The chain joins TRBV20-1 to TRBJ2-5; perhaps TRBD1 as D (6 bases). CDR1 and CDR2 from the germline V gene are DFQATT and SNEGSKA (reference sequence). Trimming stripped 6 bases from V and 7 bases from J, with 21 bases between. The CDR3 extends over 14 amino acids. As DNA, the CDR3 is TGCAGTGCGAGACTCCCAGGGGATACGGTGACCCAGTACTTC. Amino acids: CSARLPGDTVTQYF.

The chain joins TRBV29-1 to TRBJ2-3; D possibly corresponds to TRBD1 (5 bases). This CDR3 has 16 amino acids. Trimming shortened V by 1 base and J by 4 bases, and 18 bases separated the two germline ends. Germline CDR1 reads SQVTM; CDR2 reads ANQGSEA. The CDR3 loop is CSVEGTQELQPDTQYF. DNA for the CDR3: TGCAGCGTTGAAGGAACACAGGAGTTACAACCAGATACGCAGTATTTT.

This clonotype was observed a few times. The V gene is TRBV24-1, the J gene TRBJ2-5; TRBD1 agrees at 7 bases. The CDR3 covers 14 residues. The germline V gene encodes CDR1 KGHDR and CDR2 SFDVKD. V dropped 2 bases and J dropped 4; count of bases not matched to a gene: 3. CDR3 DNA sequence: TGTGCCACCAGTGATTCCTCAGGGGGAGAGACCCAGTACTTC. Amino acid sequence: CATSDSSGGETQYF.

The chain recombines TRBV27 with TRBJ1-2, with D unresolved. Germline V gene data show CDR1 as MNHEY and CDR2 as SMNVEV (reference sequence). The CDR3 length is 15 residues. V shed 7 bases and J shed 4 bases, with 19 bases lying between them. CDR3 loop: CASTPTPEGTYGYTF. The CDR3 DNA follows: TGTGCCAGCACCCCAACGCCCGAGGGCACCTATGGCTACACCTTC.

V and J are TRBV3-1 and TRBJ2-7, with 8 bases identical to TRBD1. V lost 0 bases and J lost 0; bases outside the gene matches: 4. The germline V gene has CDR1 LGHDT and CDR2 YNNKEL (reference sequence). The CDR3 consists of 16 residues. The CDR3 is CASSQDAGQVSYEQYF. The CDR3 region has the DNA TGTGCCAGCAGCCAAGACGCGGGACAGGTCTCCTACGAGCAGTACTTC.

This clonotype appeared a few times. This chain connects TRBV6-5 to TRBJ2-1; 11 bases align to TRBD1. V lost 2 bases and J lost 7; bases outside the gene matches: 1. Germline V CDR1 and CDR2: MNHEY, SVGAGI. The CDR3 runs to 14 residues. The chain's CDR3 is CASSYRDRGNEQFF. The CDR3 nucleotides read TGTGCCAGCAGTTACCGGGACAGGGGGAATGAGCAGTTCTTC.

This clonotype was seen a few times. The chain has TRBV20-1 and TRBJ1-3, with a possible D match to TRBD1 (5 bases). The CDR3 has 16 residues. Deletions cut 0 bases from V and 8 bases from J, with 20 bases between. Germline CDR1 is DFQATT and CDR2 is SNEGSKA (reference sequence). Here the CDR3 reads CSARDRVGLGRDTIYF. In nucleotides, the CDR3 is TGCAGTGCTAGAGATAGGGTGGGACTTGGTCGGGACACCATATATTTT.

This clonotype was seen a handful of times. The chain is built from TRBV29-1 and TRBJ2-1, with a weak D call TRBD1 (5 bases). Germline V gene lookup returns CDR1 SQVTM and CDR2 ANQGSEA. The V gene lost 2 bases and the J gene lost 5 bases, with 13 bases spanning the gap. The CDR3 spans 14 residues. The CDR3 spells CSVENTGIDNEQFF. As DNA, the CDR3 is TGCAGCGTTGAAAACACAGGTATCGACAATGAGCAGTTCTTC.

The CDR3 bases are TGCAGTGCTAGTTTCGGGGGGCACGAGACCCAGTACTTC. Amino acids: CSASFGGHETQYF. The chain joins TRBV20-1 to TRBJ2-5; the D gene is possibly TRBD2 (7 bases). The CDR3 is 13 residues long. Germline V gene lookup returns CDR1 DFQATT and CDR2 SNEGSKA (reference sequence). V lost 3 bases, J lost 5 bases, and 13 bases lay in between.

The rearrangement uses TRBV20-1 and TRBJ2-5; unclear D gene. The CDR3 sequence is 16 residues long. The germline CDR1 and CDR2 sequences are DFQATT and SNEGSKA (reference sequence). With 6 bases removed from V and 2 bases from J, the gap between germline ends came to 22 bases. As DNA, the CDR3 is TGCAGTGCCCTCTTGTTGGCCGACTCATTACAAGAGACCCAGTACTTC. Amino acids: CSALLLADSLQETQYF.

The chain combines TRBV28 with TRBJ2-3, with D possibly matching TRBD1 (5 bases). Germline CDR1 and CDR2: MDHEN and SYDVKM. V lost 6 bases and J 3 bases, leaving 10 bases between the germline ends. CDR3 length: 13 amino acids. The DNA for the CDR3 is TGTGCCAGCAGCACGACAGTAACAGATACGCAGTATTTT. Amino acids: CASSTTVTDTQYF. The full variable domain, with the rest looked up from reference TRBV28 and TRBJ2-3, is DVKVTQSSRYLVKRTGEKVFLECVQDMDHENMFWYRQDPGLGLRLIYFSYDVKMKEKGDIPEGYSVSREKKERFSLILESASTNQTSMYLCASSTTVTDTQYFGPGTRLTVL.

The V gene is TRBV10-3, the J gene TRBJ2-7; D possibly uses TRBD1 or TRBD2 (5 bases each). Germline-derived CDR1 and CDR2 are ENHRY and SYGVKD. Trimming removed 5 bases at V and 1 base at J, with 12 bases between. This CDR3 has 14 residues. The CDR3 spells CAISNRDGSYEQYF. CDR3 DNA sequence: TGTGCCATCAGTAACCGGGACGGTTCCTACGAGCAGTACTTC.

This clonotype turned up a few times. The chain has TRBV20-1 and TRBJ2-3; 9 bases align to TRBD2. The CDR3 is 13 amino acids. Per the germline V gene, CDR1 is DFQATT and CDR2 is SNEGSKA (reference sequence). The CDR3 sequence: CSQRGVSTDTQYF. CDR3 sequence (DNA): TGCAGCCAGCGGGGGGTTAGCACAGATACGCAGTATTTT.

The rearrangement uses TRBV30 and TRBJ1-1; D may be TRBD1 (5 bases). From germline, CDR1 is GTSNPN and CDR2 SVGIG (reference sequence). This CDR3 has 13 amino acids. V lost 4 bases and J 8 bases, leaving 17 bases between the germline ends. The CDR3 region has the DNA TGTGCCTGGAACCCGAGGTTAGACAGAGAAGCTTTCTTT. This codes for CAWNPRLDREAFF. Variable domain in full (rest from reference TRBV30 and TRBJ1-1): SQTIHQWPATLVQPVGSPLSLECTVEGTSNPNLYWYRQAAGRGLQLLFYSVGIGQISSEVPQNLSASRPQDRQFILSSKKLLLSDSGFYLCAWNPRLDREAFFGQGTRLTVV.

This clonotype was seen more than once but under ten times. V and J are TRBV6-5 and TRBJ1-2; the match to TRBD1 covers 9 bases. Germline V CDR1 and CDR2: MNHEY, SVGAGI. V lost 6 bases and J lost 0; bases outside the gene matches: 8. The CDR3 is made up of 16 amino acids. The CDR3 DNA is TGTGCCAGCAGATTAGGGACAGGGCAAGCTAACTATGGCTACACCTTC. Amino acid sequence: CASRLGTGQANYGYTF.

The chain uses TRBV15 and TRBJ1-5; tentatively, D is TRBD1 (6 bases). The V end lost 6 bases, the J end lost 6 bases, and 18 bases lay between the germline ends. The germline V gene encodes CDR1 LNHNV and CDR2 YYDKDF (reference sequence). This CDR3 region has 15 residues. CDR3 in amino acids: CATRAGGGGSQPQHF. The CDR3 DNA follows: TGTGCCACCAGGGCCGGGGGCGGAGGGAGTCAGCCCCAGCATTTT.

The sample holds a few counts of this clonotype. The genes are TRBV20-1 and TRBJ1-2; unclear D gene. The CDR3 runs 12 residues. V was clipped by 0 bases and J by 4 bases, with 6 bases between them. The germline V gene has CDR1 DFQATT and CDR2 SNEGSKA (reference sequence). CDR3 sequence reads: CSARDLGYGYTF. As DNA, the CDR3 is TGCAGTGCTAGAGATCTTGGCTATGGCTACACCTTC.

This clonotype was picked up a small number of times. CDR3 residues: CSVEGGVSYGYTF. CDR3 DNA: TGCAGCGTTGAAGGGGGGGTCTCCTATGGCTACACCTTC. The chain uses TRBV29-1 and TRBJ1-2, with D possibly being TRBD1 (5 bases). CDR3 length: 13 amino acids. V lost 1 base and J 4 bases, leaving 10 bases between the germline ends. The germline CDR1 and CDR2 sequences are SQVTM and ANQGSEA.

This clonotype was seen a handful of times. This chain joins TRBV29-1 and TRBJ2-1, with 8 bases lining up with TRBD1. J gave up 7 bases and V 7 bases, and 3 bases lay outside the gene matches. The germline gives CDR1 SQVTM, CDR2 ANQGSEA. CDR3 size: 11 residues. CDR3 sequence (DNA): TGCAGCGCACACAGGGGGAATGAGCAGTTCTTC. Its translation: CSAHRGNEQFF.

The chain is built from TRBV21-1 and TRBJ1-4; the table's D call, TRBD1, has no DNA check behind it. TRBV21-1 is classified as a pseudogene. CDR3 length: 13 residues. CDR3 sequence (DNA): TGTGCCAGCAGCTGGACAGGGAGTGAAAAACTGTTTTTT. This gives the protein CASSWTGSEKLFF.

The chain combines TRBV7-2 with TRBJ2-1; 11 positions agree with TRBD1. The CDR3 spans 15 residues. Trimming cost V 7 bases and J 4 bases; bases outside gene matches: 6. Looked up from germline, CDR1 is SGHTA and CDR2 is FQGNSA. The CDR3 sequence: CASTLGTGGYNEQFF. The CDR3 DNA sequence: TGTGCCAGCACCCTGGGGACAGGGGGATACAATGAGCAGTTCTTC.

This clonotype was seen only once. This sequence joins TRBV7-8 and TRBJ2-7, with D perhaps TRBD2 (6 bases). Trimming cost V 5 bases and J 4 bases, with 24 bases left between them. The CDR3 extends over 17 amino acids. Looked up from germline, CDR1 is SGHVS and CDR2 is FQNEAQ. DNA of the CDR3: TGTGCCAGCAGCATGTATACCGTACGTACGGGAGCTTACGAGCAGTACTTC. This gives the protein CASSMYTVRTGAYEQYF.

V is TRBV20-1 and J is TRBJ1-4, with D tentatively TRBD1 (5 bases). The V gene's germline CDR1 is DFQATT and CDR2 SNEGSKA (reference sequence). The CDR3 runs to 14 residues. Trimming cost V 6 bases and J 4 bases, with 15 bases left between them. The CDR3 nucleotides are TGCAGTGCAGGTCGGGGGGTTAATAATGAAAAACTGTTTTTT. This codes for CSAGRGVNNEKLFF.

The rearrangement joins TRBV10-2 to TRBJ2-5; 7 bases match TRBD1. The ends lost 10 bases at V and 5 bases at J; junction bases unmatched: 19. CDR3 length: 16 amino acids. Germline V gene data show CDR1 as WSHSY and CDR2 as SAAADI. The CDR3 loop is CAIKTTGVPSWETQYF. CDR3 sequence (DNA): TGCGCCATTAAAACTACAGGGGTTCCTAGCTGGGAGACCCAGTACTTC.

In this sample, this clonotype turned up a few times. The V and J genes are TRBV7-6 and TRBJ2-2; no firm D call. Germline lookup yields CDR1 SGHVS and CDR2 FNYEAQ. V was cut by 5 bases and J by 4 bases, with 8 bases left in between. The CDR3 has 13 residues. The CDR3 here is CASSPWVTGELFF. The CDR3 bases are TGTGCCAGCAGCCCCTGGGTCACCGGGGAGCTGTTTTTT.

This clonotype has only a few counts. The chain couples TRBV18 to TRBJ2-1; 9 bases match TRBD1. In germline, CDR1 is KGHSH, CDR2 LQKENI. This CDR3 is 15 amino acids long. Germline trimming cut 5 bases from V and 7 bases from J; bases unmatched to any gene: 9. CDR3 DNA sequence: TGTGCCAGCTCAAGACAGGGGGTAGTACTAAATGAGCAGTTCTTC. Its translation is CASSRQGVVLNEQFF.

This clonotype was detected only a few times. This sequence joins TRBV28 and TRBJ2-7; perhaps D is TRBD1 or TRBD2 (5 bases each). Trimming left V 0 bases short and J 0 bases short, with 12 bases between. Germline assignment: CDR1 MDHEN and CDR2 SYDVKM. CDR3 length: 16 residues. The CDR3 region has the DNA TGTGCCAGCAGTTTATGGGGGACGGGTCACTCCTACGAGCAGTACTTC. Translating it yields CASSLWGTGHSYEQYF.